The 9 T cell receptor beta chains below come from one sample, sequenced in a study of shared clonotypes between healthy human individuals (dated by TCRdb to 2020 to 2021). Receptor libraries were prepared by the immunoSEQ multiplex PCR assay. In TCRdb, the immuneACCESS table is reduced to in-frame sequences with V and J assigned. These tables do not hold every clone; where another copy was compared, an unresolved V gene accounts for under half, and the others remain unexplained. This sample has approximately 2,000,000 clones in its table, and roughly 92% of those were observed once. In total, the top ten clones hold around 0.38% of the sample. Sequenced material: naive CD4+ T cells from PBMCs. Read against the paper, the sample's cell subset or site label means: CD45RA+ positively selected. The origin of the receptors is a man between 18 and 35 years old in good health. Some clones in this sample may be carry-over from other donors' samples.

The CDR3 here is CASSQDGKGGPEQFF. CDR3 nucleotides: TGCGCCAGCAGCCAAGATGGGAAAGGGGGTCCTGAGCAGTTCTTC. The V call is TRBV4-3, the J call TRBJ2-1; maybe TRBD1 (6 bases). The CDR3 is made up of 15 amino acids. Trimming left V 0 bases short and J 9 bases short, with 15 bases between. CDR1 LGHNA and CDR2 YSLEER come from the germline V gene.

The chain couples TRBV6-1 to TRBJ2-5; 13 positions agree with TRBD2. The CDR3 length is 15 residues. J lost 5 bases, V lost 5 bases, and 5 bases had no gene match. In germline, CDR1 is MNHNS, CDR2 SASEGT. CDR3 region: CASSRTSGSWETQYF. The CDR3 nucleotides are TGTGCCAGCAGTCGGACTAGCGGGAGTTGGGAGACCCAGTACTTC.

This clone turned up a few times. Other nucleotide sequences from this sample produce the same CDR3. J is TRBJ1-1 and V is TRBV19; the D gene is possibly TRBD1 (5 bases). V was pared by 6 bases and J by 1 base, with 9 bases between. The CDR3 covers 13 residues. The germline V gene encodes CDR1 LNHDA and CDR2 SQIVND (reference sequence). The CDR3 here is CASSKTENTEAFF. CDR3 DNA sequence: TGTGCCAGTAGCAAGACAGAGAACACTGAAGCTTTCTTT.

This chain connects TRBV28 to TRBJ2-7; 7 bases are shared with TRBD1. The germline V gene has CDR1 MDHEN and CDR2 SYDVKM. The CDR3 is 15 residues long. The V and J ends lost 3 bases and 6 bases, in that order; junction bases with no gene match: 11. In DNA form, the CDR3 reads TGTGCCAGCAGTTTGCCTCGAGGGACAGCTATCGAGCAGTACTTC. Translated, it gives CASSLPRGTAIEQYF.

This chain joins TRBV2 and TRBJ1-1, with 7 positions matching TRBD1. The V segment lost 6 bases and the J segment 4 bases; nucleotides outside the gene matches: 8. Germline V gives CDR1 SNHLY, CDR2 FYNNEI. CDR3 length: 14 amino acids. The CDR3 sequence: CASRLEGAGTEAFF. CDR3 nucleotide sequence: TGTGCCAGCAGGCTCGAGGGGGCGGGCACTGAAGCTTTCTTT.

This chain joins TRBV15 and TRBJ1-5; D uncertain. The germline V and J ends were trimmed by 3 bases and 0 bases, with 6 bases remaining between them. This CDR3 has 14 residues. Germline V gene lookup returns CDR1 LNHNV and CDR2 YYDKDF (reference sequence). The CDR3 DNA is TGTGCCACCAGCAGGAGGACTAGCAATCAGCCCCAGCATTTT. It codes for CATSRRTSNQPQHF.

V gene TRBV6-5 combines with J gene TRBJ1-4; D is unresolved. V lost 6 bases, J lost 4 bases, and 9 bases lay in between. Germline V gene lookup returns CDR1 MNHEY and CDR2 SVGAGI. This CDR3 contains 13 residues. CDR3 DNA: TGTGCCAGCAGGGGAGGGTATAATGAAAAACTGTTTTTT. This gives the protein CASRGGYNEKLFF.

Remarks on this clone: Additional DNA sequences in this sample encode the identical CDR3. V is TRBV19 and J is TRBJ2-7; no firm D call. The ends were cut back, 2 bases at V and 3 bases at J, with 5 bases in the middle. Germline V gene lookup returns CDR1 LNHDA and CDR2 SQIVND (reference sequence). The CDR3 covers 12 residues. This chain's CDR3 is CASSIPGYEQYF. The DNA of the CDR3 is TGTGCCAGTAGTATACCTGGCTACGAGCAGTACTTC.

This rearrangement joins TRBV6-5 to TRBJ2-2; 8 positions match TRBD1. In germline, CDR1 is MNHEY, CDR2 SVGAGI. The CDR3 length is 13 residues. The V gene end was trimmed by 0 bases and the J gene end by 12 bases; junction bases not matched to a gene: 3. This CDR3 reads CASSYSRQGKLFF. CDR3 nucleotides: TGTGCCAGCAGTTACTCGAGACAGGGGAAGCTGTTTTTT.